The clone carrying this T cell receptor (beta chain) was counted a few times. Its matching antigen is unknown. Trimming cost V 2 bases and J 1 base, with 5 bases left between them. The germline gives CDR1 SGHTA, CDR2 FQGNSA. The CDR3 has 13 amino acids. Molecular barcoded adaptors covering alpha/delta and beta/gamma chains were used on about 0.4 ug RNA. A single record per CDR3 protein comes from TCRdb applying MiXCR to the reads. The sample lists 50,000 or so distinct CDR3 sequences; approximately 18% were seen once. The sample comes from a study of read filtering for tumor transcriptome and immune sequencing. The study's findings and limits: Correlation between methods rose after single-read clonotypes were removed.

Sequenced material: a population of CD138-negative cells sorted from bone marrow. The receptor was isolated from a donor aged 40 or over with multiple myeloma. The V gene is TRBV7-2, the J gene TRBJ2-5; no clear D gene. The CDR3 loop is CASSLLLQETQYF. In DNA, the CDR3 is TGTGCCAGCAGCTTACTTCTCCAAGAGACCCAGTACTTC.